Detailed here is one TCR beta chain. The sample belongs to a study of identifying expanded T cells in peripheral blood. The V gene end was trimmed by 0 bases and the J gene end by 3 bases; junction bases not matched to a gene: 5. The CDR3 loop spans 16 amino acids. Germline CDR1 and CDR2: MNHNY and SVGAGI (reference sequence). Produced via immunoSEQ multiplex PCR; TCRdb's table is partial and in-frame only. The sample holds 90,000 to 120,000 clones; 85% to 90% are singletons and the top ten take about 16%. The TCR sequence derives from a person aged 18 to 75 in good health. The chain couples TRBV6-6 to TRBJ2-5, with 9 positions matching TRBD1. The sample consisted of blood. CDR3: CASSYSDRGMEETQYF. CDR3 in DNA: TGTGCCAGCAGTTACTCCGACAGGGGGATGGAAGAGACCCAGTACTTC.